This T cell receptor beta chain was profiled in a study of PD-L1 blockade in urothelial cancer. About the study: Analyzed time points were 3 weeks (second dose) and 6 weeks after therapy began. T cells numbered a median of approximately 130,000 in the blood samples.

V lost 4 bases to trimming and J lost 6 bases, with 19 bases between them. Germline V gives CDR1 MGHRA, CDR2 YSYEKL. The CDR3 runs to 15 residues. TCRdb's table, derived via immunoSEQ multiplex PCR, lists solely in-frame clones and lacks some. The table lists over 75,000 clones, more than 75% of them singletons, with 13% to 15% in the top ten. By share of the sample, this clone is medium-sized (0.01 to 0.1%). Documented time point: pretreatment peripheral blood. Patients were living with locally advanced or metastatic urothelial carcinoma. The chain joins TRBV4-1 to TRBJ2-7; D is perhaps TRBD1 (7 bases). The sequencing used PBMCs, collected around atezolizumab (anti-PD-L1) treatment. This receptor was obtained from a man aged 55 to 69 with urothelial cancer. This CDR3 reads CASSPSPGGSGEQYF. The CDR3 DNA reads TGCGCCAGCAGCCCCAGCCCAGGGGGGAGTGGCGAGCAGTACTTC.